Below, 23 T cell receptor beta chains from the same sample are listed, as sequenced in a study of PD-1 blockade in classical Hodgkin lymphoma. Only in-frame clones appear in the TCRdb table, and some are missing; sequencing was by immunoSEQ multiplex PCR. This table holds over 9,000 clones, approximately 80% found once. This sample's time point: cycle 4 day 1 (C4D1), after around six weeks of nivolumab. Exposure to brentuximab vedotin varied, and each patient had relapsed following autologous stem cell transplantation. Purification of CD4+ T cells from thawed PBMCs was achieved by magnetic negative selection. The source material was CD4+ T cells from blood, sampled before the fourth cycle of nivolumab. These TCRs come from a human donor with classical Hodgkin lymphoma.

The gene calls are TRBV5-1 and TRBJ1-3, with TRBD1 as a possible D gene (6 bases). Trimming cost V 4 bases and J 5 bases, with 16 bases left between them. Germline CDR1 SGHRS, CDR2 YFSETQ. This CDR3 is 15 amino acids long. CDR3 nucleotide sequence: TGCGCCAGCAGCCTGACAGGAGTTATGCGAAACACCATATATTTT. Translating it yields CASSLTGVMRNTIYF.

This sequence joins TRBV5-1 and TRBJ2-7; D gene unclear. V dropped 3 bases and J dropped 2 bases, with 3 bases sitting between them. The V gene's germline CDR1 is SGHRS and CDR2 YFSETQ. The CDR3 is 11 amino acids. The CDR3 bases are TGCGCCAGCAGCTCGGCCTACGAGCAGTACTTC. Protein product: CASSSAYEQYF.

CDR3 sequence: CASSLVDKGPLRQYF. The CDR3 region has the DNA TGCGCCAGCAGCTTGGTGGACAAGGGACCCTTGAGGCAGTACTTC. V gene TRBV5-1 combines with J gene TRBJ2-7, with D tentatively TRBD1 or TRBD2 (5 bases each). The ends were cut back, 0 bases at V and 9 bases at J, with 19 bases in the middle. Germline lookup yields CDR1 SGHRS and CDR2 YFSETQ. The length of the CDR3 is 15 residues.

This CDR3 reads CASSPGTSGRKDTQYF. DNA for the CDR3: TGTGCCAGCAGCCCGGGGACTAGCGGGAGGAAAGATACGCAGTATTTT. The chain has TRBV11-3 and TRBJ2-3, with 15 bases identical to TRBD2. V lost 5 bases, J lost 5 bases, and 5 bases stayed unmatched. Germline V CDR1 and CDR2: SGHNT, YENEEA. This CDR3 comprises 16 residues. Combining the CDR3 with reference TRBV11-3 and TRBJ2-3 gives the whole variable domain EAGVVQSPRYKIIEKKQPVAFWCNPISGHNTLYWYLQNLGQGPELLIRYENEEAVDDSQLPKDRFSAERLKGVDSTLKIQPAELGDSAVYLCASSPGTSGRKDTQYFGPGTRLTVL.

The chain uses TRBV6-6 and TRBJ1-2, with a possible D match to TRBD1 (5 bases). The germline gives CDR1 MNHNY, CDR2 SVGAGI (reference sequence). There are 14 residues in the CDR3. Trimming left V 3 bases short and J 2 bases short, with 10 bases between. The CDR3 reads CASSYDQGNYGYTF. The CDR3 coding sequence is TGTGCCAGCAGTTATGATCAGGGAAACTATGGCTACACCTTC.

This clone was counted a few times. V gene TRBV10-3 combines with J gene TRBJ2-7; unclear D gene. Per germline, CDR1 ENHRY and CDR2 SYGVKD. This CDR3 is 12 amino acids long. Trimming left V 4 bases short and J 3 bases short, with 7 bases between. The CDR3 DNA follows: TGTGCCATCAGTGTCGGTGGCTACGAGCAGTACTTC. Its protein is CAISVGGYEQYF.

The rearrangement uses TRBV18 and TRBJ2-7, with unresolved D. Per germline, CDR1 KGHSH and CDR2 LQKENI. This CDR3 has 15 residues. Trimming shortened V by 0 bases and J by 6 bases, and 15 bases separated the two germline ends. Here the CDR3 DNA reads TGTGCCAGCTCACCACCCGGGCGGCCCCGTGGCGAGCAGTACTTC. This gives the protein CASSPPGRPRGEQYF. Filled out from reference TRBV18 and TRBJ2-7, the complete variable domain reads NAGVMQNPRHLVRRRGQEARLRCSPMKGHSHVYWYRQLPEEGLKFMVYLQKENIIDESGMPKERFSAEFPKEGPSILRIQQVVRGDSAAYFCASSPPGRPRGEQYFGPGTRLTVT.

The DNA for the CDR3 is TGCGCCAGCAGCCAAGATACAAGGCTTCACACTGAAGCTTTCTTT. The encoded protein is CASSQDTRLHTEAFF. The chain couples TRBV4-3 to TRBJ1-1; D remains ambiguous. V gave up 0 bases and J gave up 3 bases, with 11 bases separating them. The CDR3 length is 15 residues. Germline V gives CDR1 LGHNA, CDR2 YSLEER.

The chain has TRBV4-3 and TRBJ2-1; D is ambiguous. This CDR3 has 14 amino acids. The ends were cut back, 0 bases at V and 6 bases at J, with 9 bases in the middle. Germline V gene data show CDR1 as LGHNA and CDR2 as YSLEER. The DNA for the CDR3 is TGCGCCAGCAGCCAAGAGCATGGGCCCAATGAGCAGTTCTTC. It codes for CASSQEHGPNEQFF.

In this sample, this clone turned up a few times. The V and J genes are TRBV7-6 and TRBJ2-5; TRBD2 is a possible D gene (6 bases). From germline, CDR1 is SGHVS and CDR2 FNYEAQ. Trimming removed 6 bases at V and 5 bases at J, with 10 bases between. The CDR3 covers 12 residues. CDR3 nucleotide sequence: TGTGCCAGCAGTCCCCGGGGGGAGACCCAGTACTTC. This gives the protein CASSPRGETQYF.

The chain links TRBV18 to TRBJ2-5; 7 nucleotides line up with TRBD1. The CDR3 has 15 amino acids. V gave up 3 bases and J gave up 3 bases; unmatched junction bases: 7. The V gene's germline CDR1 is KGHSH and CDR2 LQKENI. CDR3 loop: CASSPRGTAEETQYF. The DNA for the CDR3 is TGTGCCAGCTCACCTAGGGGGACAGCGGAAGAGACCCAGTACTTC. The full variable domain, rest sourced from reference TRBV18 and TRBJ2-5, is NAGVMQNPRHLVRRRGQEARLRCSPMKGHSHVYWYRQLPEEGLKFMVYLQKENIIDESGMPKERFSAEFPKEGPSILRIQQVVRGDSAAYFCASSPRGTAEETQYFGPGTRLLVL.

The chain couples TRBV7-2 to TRBJ2-7; D may correspond to TRBD1 or TRBD2 (5 bases each). The CDR3 has 16 amino acids. CDR1 is SGHTA, CDR2 FQGNSA, per germline. Trimming removed 4 bases at V and 1 base at J, with 17 bases between. CDR3 bases: TGTGCCAGCAGCTCCAGCTCCGGGACGTTTTCCTACGAGCAGTACTTC. It specifies CASSSSSGTFSYEQYF. Full variable domain (missing parts from reference TRBV7-2 and TRBJ2-7): GAGVSQSPSNKVTEKGKDVELRCDPISGHTALYWYRQSLGQGLEFLIYFQGNSAPDKSGLPSDRFSAERTGGSVSTLTIQRTQQEDSAVYLCASSSSSGTFSYEQYFGPGTRLTVT.

V and J are TRBV4-3 and TRBJ2-1, with D unresolved. This CDR3 has 16 residues. The V gene's germline CDR1 is LGHNA and CDR2 YSLEER. V lost 4 bases, J lost 0 bases, and 13 bases lay in between. Written as DNA, the CDR3 is TGCGCCAGCAGCCGCAGCGTCACGACCTCCTACAATGAGCAGTTCTTC. This translates into CASSRSVTTSYNEQFF.

This clone was seen a single time. The chain uses TRBV7-9 and TRBJ2-5; no definite D call. The V end lost 2 bases, the J end lost 4 bases, and 14 bases lay between the germline ends. The CDR3 loop spans 15 amino acids. Germline values: CDR1 SEHNR, CDR2 FQNEAQ (reference sequence). In nucleotides, the CDR3 is TGTGCCAGCAGCTTAACTATGCTGGGTGGAGAGACCCAGTACTTC. Translation gives CASSLTMLGGETQYF. Together with reference TRBV7-9 and TRBJ2-5, the CDR3 gives the full variable domain: DTGVSQNPRHKITKRGQNVTFRCDPISEHNRLYWYRQTLGQGPEFLTYFQNEAQLEKSRLLSDRFSAERPKGSFSTLEIQRTEQGDSAMYLCASSLTMLGGETQYFGPGTRLLVL.

The V call is TRBV10-3, the J call TRBJ1-1, with D maybe TRBD1 (6 bases). From germline, CDR1 is ENHRY and CDR2 SYGVKD. The CDR3 spans 13 residues. Trimming took off 5 bases at V and 5 bases at J, with 12 bases between the two ends. The CDR3 loop reads CAISKDRQTEAFF. DNA of the CDR3: TGTGCCATCAGTAAAGACAGGCAGACTGAAGCTTTCTTT.

The gene calls are TRBV7-2 and TRBJ2-1; D is possibly TRBD1 or TRBD2 (6 bases each). CDR1 SGHTA and CDR2 FQGNSA come from the germline V gene. Between the trimmed V and J ends, which lost 1 base and 2 bases, there was a span of 9 bases. The CDR3 sequence is 15 residues long. The CDR3 reads CASSLDRGPYNEQFF. CDR3 in DNA: TGTGCCAGCAGCTTAGATCGGGGGCCCTACAATGAGCAGTTCTTC.

This clone was picked up a small number of times. DNA of the CDR3: TGTGCCTGGAGTGTATACGGGGGAACCTACAATGAGCAGTTCTTC. It is translated as CAWSVYGGTYNEQFF. V and J are TRBV30 and TRBJ2-1; possibly TRBD2 for D (6 bases). The length of the CDR3 is 15 residues. V lost 0 bases to trimming and J lost 2 bases, with 11 bases between them. In germline, CDR1 is GTSNPN, CDR2 SVGIG (reference sequence). The full variable domain, in which reference TRBV30 and TRBJ2-1 provide the parts outside the CDR3, is SQTIHQWPATLVQPVGSPLSLECTVEGTSNPNLYWYRQAAGRGLQLLFYSVGIGQISSEVPQNLSASRPQDRQFILSSKKLLLSDSGFYLCAWSVYGGTYNEQFFGPGTRLTVL.

This clone occurred once. The chain couples TRBV2 to TRBJ2-3; D possibly uses TRBD1 or TRBD2 (5 bases each). This CDR3 spans 14 amino acids. The germline CDR1 and CDR2 sequences are SNHLY and FYNNEI. V gave up 4 bases and J gave up 0 bases, with 8 bases separating them. The CDR3 nucleotides read TGTGCCAGCAGTGCGGGACCTAGCACAGATACGCAGTATTTT. Translated, it gives CASSAGPSTDTQYF.

This clone was detected only a few times. This chain joins TRBV7-9 and TRBJ2-4, with TRBD1 identical over 9 bases. Trimming removed 1 base from V and 13 bases from J; junction bases left unmatched: 5. The CDR3 runs to 13 residues. The germline CDR1 and CDR2 sequences are SEHNR and FQNEAQ (reference sequence). CDR3: CASSLGDRVSQYF. Here the CDR3 DNA reads TGTGCCAGCAGCTTAGGGGACAGGGTGAGCCAGTACTTC.

This clone was observed a few times. This chain uses TRBV7-9 with TRBJ1-4, with no clear D. CDR3 length: 15 residues. V was cut by 3 bases and J by 0 bases, with 8 bases left in between. Germline loops: CDR1 SEHNR, CDR2 FQNEAQ (reference sequence). The CDR3 is CASSFTDSTNEKLFF. As DNA, the CDR3 is TGTGCCAGCAGCTTCACAGACTCAACTAATGAAAAACTGTTTTTT.

This chain links TRBV27 with TRBJ2-3; 8 bases are shared with TRBD2. Trimming at V came to 4 bases and at J to 1 base, leaving 7 bases not matched to a gene. CDR1 and CDR2 (germline): MNHEY, SMNVEV (reference sequence). This CDR3 has 16 residues. The CDR3 region is CASSSTGLARTDTQYF. CDR3 bases: TGTGCCAGCAGTTCAACCGGACTAGCTCGCACAGATACGCAGTATTTT.

This chain uses TRBV19 with TRBJ1-3; D not certain. V was shortened by 5 bases and J by 2 bases, with 13 bases between the two germline ends. The CDR3 covers 15 residues. CDR1 LNHDA and CDR2 SQIVND come from the germline V gene (reference sequence). The CDR3 loop is CASSPNSGTGNTIYF. CDR3 DNA: TGTGCCAGTAGTCCCAACTCCGGGACTGGAAACACCATATATTTT.

The V call is TRBV4-3, the J call TRBJ2-6, with 14 bases aligning to TRBD2. The junction had 12 bases not matched to a gene; V was cut back by 2 bases and J by 3 bases. The CDR3 is 21 residues long. CDR1 and CDR2 (germline): LGHNA, YSLEER. Here the CDR3 DNA reads TGCGCCAGCAGCCAACAGACAGGGACTAGCGGGAGTCCGTTTGGGGCCAACGTCCTGACTTTC. Residues: CASSQQTGTSGSPFGANVLTF.